This is a list of T cell receptor beta chains from one sample in a study of blood T cell repertoires in COVID-19. Assay: immunoSEQ multiplex PCR; the TCRdb copy retains only in-frame clones and omits some. The sample includes about 190,000 clones, roughly 80% of them seen just once. Source material: PBMCs or T cells enriched from blood (not recorded which). The origin of the receptors is a woman aged 55-75 years with acute COVID-19. Both conserved end residues are part of each CDR3. A D gene is named only where the DNA matches it firmly. Some rows mark clone size as missing; the rest say once, few, many or name a class of expanded clone.

abundance | j_gene | d_gene | v_gene | CDR3nt | CDR3aa
. | TRBJ2-2 | . | TRBV18 | TGTGCCAGCTCACAAGGGGTTGAAGCCGGGGAGCTGTTTTTT | CASSQGVEAGELFF
. | TRBJ2-7 | TRBD2 | TRBV7-9 | TGTGCCAGCAGCTCGAGGGGCCCAGGACTAGCGGGAGCCTACGAGCAGTACTTC | CASSSRGPGLAGAYEQYF
once | TRBJ1-5 | . | TRBV28 | TGTGCCAGCAGTTCCCGGGAGGGGGAGCCCCAGCATTTT | CASSSREGEPQHF
. | TRBJ1-5 | . | TRBV12-5 | TGTGCTAGTGGTTTCCAGGGACAAAGTGATAGCAATCAGCCCCAGCATTTT | CASGFQGQSDSNQPQHF
. | TRBJ1-2 | . | TRBV28 | TGTGCCACCCGAGACGGGAATAACGAAGGCTACACCTTC | CATRDGNNEGYTF
. | TRBJ1-3 | . | TRBV6-5 | TGTGCCAGCAACCAACAGGGTAGAAACACCATATATTTT | CASNQQGRNTIYF
. | TRBJ1-2 | . | TRBV5-4 | TGTGCCAGCAGCCCTATCGCTAGCGTTGAAGATGGCTACACCTTC | CASSPIASVEDGYTF
once | TRBJ2-3 | TRBD2 | TRBV4-1 | TGCGCCAGCAGCCAGGGATCCGGGACTAGTGGCGAGGATACGCAGTATTTT | CASSQGSGTSGEDTQYF
few | TRBJ2-3 | TRBD1 | TRBV18 | TGTGCCAGCTTACTAAGGGGGCCTTACCCGACATCAGATACGCAGTATTTT | CASLLRGPYPTSDTQYF
. | TRBJ1-3 | . | TRBV14 | TGTGCCAGCAGCCTCTTGGCAGGCAGCACCATATATTTT | CASSLLAGSTIYF
. | TRBJ2-1 | . | TRBV28 | TGTGCCAGCAGTTCTGGGGGGAGCTCCTACAATGAGCAGTTCTTC | CASSSGGSSYNEQFF
. | TRBJ2-3 | . | TRBV7-8 | TGTGCCAGCAGCTTAGTAGCGATCCCGGGACTTCCAAACGAGAACACAGATACGCAGTATTTT | CASSLVAIPGLPNENTDTQYF
few | TRBJ2-7 | . | TRBV11-2 | TGTGCCTCAGACAGCTTACGGTATGCCGTCGGCGAGCAGTACTTC | CASDSLRYAVGEQYF
. | TRBJ2-3 | . | TRBV21-1 | TGTGCCAGCAGCAAAGTTCAGGGAAGAGGAGATACGCAGTATTTT | CASSKVQGRGDTQYF
few | TRBJ1-1 | TRBD1 | TRBV6-2/TRBV6-3 | TGTGCCAGCAGCCAGATCCGGGACAGGGGTCTCACTGAAGCTTTCTTT | CASSQIRDRGLTEAFF
. | TRBJ2-2 | TRBD1 | TRBV6-5 | TGTGCCAGCAGTAGGACAGGGGGCACCGGGGAGCTGTTTTTT | CASSRTGGTGELFF
. | TRBJ1-2 | . | TRBV6-2/TRBV6-3 | TGTGCCAGCAGTTACTCGCCCCCCTGGGAGGTCGCCTTC | CASSYSPPWEVAF
. | TRBJ2-1 | TRBD2 | TRBV11-2 | TGTGCCAGCAGCTTTTTAGCGGGGGGGCCCTTGGGGCAGTTCTTC | CASSFLAGGPLGQFF
. | TRBJ1-2 | . | TRBV5-1 | TGCGCCAGCAGTCTAGCCTGGGACACCAACTATGGCTACACCTTC | CASSLAWDTNYGYTF
. | TRBJ1-1 | . | TRBV6-5 | . | CASILAPNTEAFF
. | TRBJ1-3 | TRBD1 | TRBV28 | TGTGCCAGCGGACAGGGCCACACCATATATTTT | CASGQGHTIYF
few | TRBJ2-1 | TRBD2 | TRBV6-5 | TGTGCCAGCAGATCTAGCGGGTGGTCGGGGAATGAGCAGTTCTTC | CASRSSGWSGNEQFF
. | TRBJ1-2 | TRBD1 | TRBV7-2 | TGTGCCAGCAGCTTATGGGCAGGGGGCGGCGACTATGGCTACACCTTC | CASSLWAGGGDYGYTF
. | TRBJ1-5 | . | TRBV3-1/TRBV3-2 | TGTGCCAGCAGCCAAGCAGGAATAAGCAATCAGCCCCAGCATTTT | CASSQAGISNQPQHF
. | TRBJ1-5 | TRBD1 | TRBV28 | TGTGCCAGCAGTTTGGACAGGGAAGGGCAGCCCCAGCATTTT | CASSLDREGQPQHF
. | TRBJ2-1 | TRBD2 | TRBV5-1 | TGCGCCAGCAGCCTGACTAGCGGGAGTTACAATGAGCAGTTCTTC | CASSLTSGSYNEQFF
. | TRBJ1-1 | . | TRBV5-1 | TGCGCCAGCAGCCTCGGAGACAACACTGAAGCTTTCTTT | CASSLGDNTEAFF
. | TRBJ1-2 | . | TRBV19 | TGTGCCAGTAGTCCGGGGCCGGGAGACTATGGCTACACCTTC | CASSPGPGDYGYTF
. | TRBJ2-7 | . | TRBV18 | TGTGCCAGCTCACCCCAGGGGAACGAGCAGTACTTC | CASSPQGNEQYF
few | TRBJ1-1 | . | TRBV5-5 | TGTGCCAGCAGGGAGGCGTTCGAGTCCGTCGCTTTCTTT | CASREAFESVAFF
. | TRBJ1-1 | TRBD1 | TRBV5-1 | TGCGCCAGCAGCTCACAAACAGGGGTGTCTTCTGAAGCTTTCTTT | CASSSQTGVSSEAFF
. | TRBJ1-2 | TRBD1 | TRBV11-2 | TGTGCCAGCAGCATTACAGGGGGCAACTATGGCTACACCTTC | CASSITGGNYGYTF
. | TRBJ2-7 | TRBD1 | TRBV11-2 | TGTGCCAGCAGCGGACAGGGGGCTGCCTACGAGCAGTACTTC | CASSGQGAAYEQYF
once | TRBJ1-2 | TRBD1 | TRBV7-2 | TGTGCCAGCAGCTTAGGGGGACAGGGGGACTATGGCTACACCTTC | CASSLGGQGDYGYTF
. | TRBJ1-1 | TRBD1 | TRBV10-1 | TGCGCCAGCAGTGTTGACAGGGGGTTGAGTACTGAAGCTTTCTTT | CASSVDRGLSTEAFF
. | TRBJ2-1 | TRBD1 | TRBV5-4 | TGTGCCAGCAGCTTGCTTGTGACAGGGAGAAGGAATGAGCAGTTCTTC | CASSLLVTGRRNEQFF
. | TRBJ1-4 | . | TRBV10-1 | TGCGCCAGCAGTGAAGGCGGTGCAACTAATGAAAAACTGTTTTTT | CASSEGGATNEKLFF
. | TRBJ1-4 | TRBD1 | TRBV6-5 | TGTGCCAGCAGCTCCGAGGGGGCAGCTAATGAAAAACTGTTTTTT | CASSSEGAANEKLFF
few | TRBJ2-2 | . | TRBV5-6 | TGTGCCAGCAGCTTGCTCACCGGGGAGCTGTTTTTT | CASSLLTGELFF
. | TRBJ1-1 | . | TRBV6-5 | TGTGCCAGCAGTTCTACGGGCACTGAAGCTTTCTTT | CASSSTGTEAFF
. | TRBJ2-7 | . | TRBV6-6 | TGTGCCAGCAGTTACGGGGGGGCGTACCACGAGCAGTACTTC | CASSYGGAYHEQYF
. | TRBJ1-1 | TRBD1 | TRBV9 | TGTGCCAGGAACAGGGGGCGTTGGGGCACTGAAGCTTTCTTT | CARNRGRWGTEAFF
. | TRBJ2-2 | . | TRBV19 | TGTGCCAGTACCCAACGGGGGACCGGGGAGCTGTTTTTT | CASTQRGTGELFF
. | TRBJ2-4 | TRBD2 | TRBV5-1 | TGCGCCAGCAGCGAGGAGACTAGCGGCGGGGGCATTCAGTACTTC | CASSEETSGGGIQYF
few | TRBJ1-1 | . | TRBV7-2 | TGTGCCAGCAGCTTAGGTCCAGGAATGAACACTGAAGCTTTCTTT | CASSLGPGMNTEAFF
many | TRBJ1-1 | . | TRBV30 | TGTGCCAGGAGGCCCCCCAGGGCCACTGAAGCTTTCTTT | CARRPPRATEAFF
. | TRBJ1-3 | . | TRBV5-1 | TGCGCCAGCAGCCCGGGAGGCCCTGGAAACACCATATATTTT | CASSPGGPGNTIYF
. | TRBJ1-3 | TRBD1 | TRBV5-6 | TGTGCCAGCAGCTTTAACAGGGGTGCCGGAAACACCATATATTTT | CASSFNRGAGNTIYF
few | TRBJ1-1 | . | TRBV10-3 | TGTGCCATCAGGGAAACTTTAGGAGGGATTACTGAAGCTTTCTTT | CAIRETLGGITEAFF
. | TRBJ1-3 | . | TRBV10-1 | TGCGCCAGCAGTGAGTCGACGGGATCTGGAAACACCATATATTTT | CASSESTGSGNTIYF
. | TRBJ1-2 | . | TRBV28 | TGTGCCAGCAGTTTCGCCCGGGTCCATGGCTACACCTTC | CASSFARVHGYTF
. | TRBJ2-1 | TRBD2 | TRBV4-1 | TGCGCCAGCAGCCCCGGACTAGCGGGATTCCGGCATGAGCAGTTCTTC | CASSPGLAGFRHEQFF
. | TRBJ1-5 | . | TRBV5-5 | TGTGCCAGCAGCTTTGGTGAGGGCAATCAGCCCCAGCATTTT | CASSFGEGNQPQHF
once | TRBJ1-3 | TRBD1 | TRBV7-9 | TGTGCCAGCAGCCTCAAGCCGACGGGACAGGTGGACACCATATATTTT | CASSLKPTGQVDTIYF
. | TRBJ2-5 | TRBD2 | TRBV20-1 | TGCAGTGCTAGTAGCGGGACCGGGGTTGGAGAGACCCAGTACTTC | CSASSGTGVGETQYF
. | TRBJ2-7 | TRBD2 | TRBV5-1 | TGCGCCAGCAGCCCTGGGACTAGCGGGAGAGGCGAGCAGTACTTC | CASSPGTSGRGEQYF
. | TRBJ2-3 | . | TRBV30 | TGTGCCTGGAGTTCAGGAACAGATACGCAGTATTTT | CAWSSGTDTQYF
once | TRBJ2-2 | . | TRBV5-8 | TGTGCCAGCAGCTTGGGACAGCGACGCACCGGGGAGCTGTTTTTT | CASSLGQRRTGELFF
. | TRBJ2-1 | . | TRBV5-1 | TGCGCCAGCAGCCTGCGACCTACGGGATTGTACAATGAGCAGTTCTTC | CASSLRPTGLYNEQFF